In this sample, the clone carrying this TCR beta chain turned up once. Its antigen is unidentified. At one of its ends the junction is not consistent with the germline gene, which may arise from a read error. These data are taken from a study of OX40 agonist ivuxolimab in advanced cancers. Study in general: Patients' therapy was ivuxolimab, an antibody that acts as an agonist of OX40 (CD134). Overall study results and limits: In general, CD8+ T cells held more expanded clones than CD4+ did, on average.

This CDR3 contains 19 residues. Germline V gene lookup returns CDR1 ENHRY and CDR2 SYGVKD. Repertoires were generated with immunoSEQ multiplex PCR, while TCRdb's copy carries only in-frame clones and drops some. The sample consists of some 70,000 clones, about 84% of them appearing once. Sampling of blood occurred at baseline, cycle 4 day 1, and cycle 7 day 1. The sequencing used CD4+ or CD8+ T cells sorted from blood, collected in a trial of the OX40 agonist ivuxolimab. This chain joins TRBV10-3 and TRBJ2-2, with 14 bases aligning to TRBD2. This sequence was found in an adult with an advanced solid tumor such as melanoma, head and neck, liver or kidney cancer. In DNA, the CDR3 is TGTGCCATCGGTGATATTGTGGGGACTAGCGGGGGGAACACCGGGGAGCTGTTTTTT. Translating gives CAIGDIVGTSGGNTGELFF.